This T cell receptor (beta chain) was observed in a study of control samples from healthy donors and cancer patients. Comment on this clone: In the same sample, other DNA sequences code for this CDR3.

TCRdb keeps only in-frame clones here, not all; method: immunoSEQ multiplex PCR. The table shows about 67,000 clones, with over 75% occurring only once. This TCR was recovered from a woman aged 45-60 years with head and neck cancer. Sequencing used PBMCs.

DNA of the CDR3: TGTGCCAGTAGTATAGTGGGGGGCGGCACTGAAGCTTTCTTT. This sequence encodes CASSIVGGGTEAFF. The chain uses TRBV19 and TRBJ1-1, with D tentatively TRBD1 (6 bases). V lost 1 base to trimming and J lost 4 bases, with 10 bases between them. Germline-derived CDR1 and CDR2 are LNHDA and SQIVND (reference sequence). This CDR3 comprises 14 residues.